These T cell receptor beta chains were read from a single sample in a study of blood T cell repertoires in COVID-19. The method was immunoSEQ multiplex PCR; TCRdb's version includes in-frame clones alone and lacks a portion of them. Counted here are around 150,000 clones, approximately 88% occurring once; the ten biggest clones make up 9.1%. The sequencing sample was made of peripheral blood. The receptors were sampled from a woman at least 80 years old with active or convalescent COVID-19. Both conserved end residues are part of each CDR3. D genes are given only for firm matches. Clone size is stated in some rows and not others, as once, few, many or a class when expanded.

v_gene,d_gene,abundance,j_gene,CDR3nt,CDR3aa
TRBV7-2,.,.,TRBJ2-6,TGTGCCAGCACCTTAATGAGGGCCTCTGGGGCCAACGTCCTGACTTTC,CASTLMRASGANVLTF
TRBV2,.,.,TRBJ1-5,TGTGCCAGCAGGAGTGCCGGGCCCCAGCATTTT,CASRSAGPQHF
TRBV3-1/TRBV3-2,.,.,TRBJ1-6,TGTGCCAGCAGCCAAGCGGGAGGGGTGAGGAATTCACCCCTCCACTTT,CASSQAGGVRNSPLHF
TRBV3-1/TRBV3-2,TRBD1,.,TRBJ2-1,TGTGCCAGCAGCCAAGAGTTGAGGGGGCTCAACAATGAGCAGTTCTTC,CASSQELRGLNNEQFF
TRBV5-1,TRBD2,.,TRBJ2-3,TGCGCCAGCAGCCCCGGGGGGACAGATACGCAGTATTTT,CASSPGGTDTQYF
TRBV7-2,TRBD1,once,TRBJ2-2,TGTGCCAGCAGCCTCAACAGGGGGCAAACGGAGCTGTTTTTT,CASSLNRGQTELFF
TRBV9,.,.,TRBJ2-6,TGTGCCAGCAGCGACGGGACTGACGGTGGGGCCAACGTCCTGACTTTC,CASSDGTDGGANVLTF
TRBV7-2,TRBD2,.,TRBJ2-7,TGTGCCAGCAGCTTAGTGGGGCGGGGGGACTACGAGCAGTACTTC,CASSLVGRGDYEQYF
TRBV11-2,.,.,TRBJ1-1,TGTGCCAGCAGCTTAGATAGGGGTAGGAACACTGAAGCTTTCTTT,CASSLDRGRNTEAFF
TRBV5-1,.,.,TRBJ2-7,TGCGCCAGCAGCTTGGAGGGGTACGAGCAGTACTTC,CASSLEGYEQYF
TRBV5-1,.,once,TRBJ2-1,TGCGCCAGCAGCTTGAATGTTCCCCTCAATGAGCAGTTCTTC,CASSLNVPLNEQFF
TRBV5-1,TRBD1,.,TRBJ2-5,TGCGCCAGCAGCTTGGAGGGGGACAGGGTAGGGCAAGAGACCCAGTACTTC,CASSLEGDRVGQETQYF
TRBV5-1,TRBD1,.,TRBJ2-2,TGCGCCAGCACAGGGGGCGCGGGGACCGGGGAGCTGTTTTTT,CASTGGAGTGELFF
TRBV7-2,.,.,TRBJ1-2,TGTGCCAGCAGCCTACACTTCGGGGGGACTCGCGAGGGCTACACCTTC,CASSLHFGGTREGYTF
TRBV2,TRBD1,.,TRBJ1-2,TGTGCCAGCAGTTCACAGGGGGACTATGGCTACACCTTC,CASSSQGDYGYTF
TRBV6-5,TRBD1,once,TRBJ1-1,TGTGCCAGCTTGGACAGGGTCACTGAAGCTTTCTTT,CASLDRVTEAFF
TRBV11-1,TRBD1,.,TRBJ2-6,TGTGCCAGCAGGCTAGACAGGGCCTCTGGGGCCAACGTCCTGACTTTC,CASRLDRASGANVLTF
TRBV7-9,.,.,TRBJ2-2,TGTGCCAGCAGCCCCTACGTCGGGGTCACCGGGGAGCTGTTTTTT,CASSPYVGVTGELFF
TRBV7-9,TRBD1,.,TRBJ1-1,TGTGCCAGTTTCAAGGGGGCAGCCGACGGTGAAGCTTTCTTT,CASFKGAADGEAFF
TRBV6-6,TRBD2,.,TRBJ2-3,TGTGCCAGCAGTCCTGCTCCGGGACTAGCGGCCCCAGATACGCAGTATTTT,CASSPAPGLAAPDTQYF
TRBV10-3,TRBD1,.,TRBJ1-2,TGTGCCATCAGTGAAGGACAGGGAAACTATGGCTACACCTTC,CAISEGQGNYGYTF
TRBV19,TRBD1,.,TRBJ2-2,TGTGCCAGTAGTCCCAGGGGGCTAGGGGAGCTGTTTTTT,CASSPRGLGELFF
TRBV6-6,.,.,TRBJ2-2,TGTGCCAGCGTCAGGAGCTTGCAGGGGCCCACCGGGGAGCTGTTTTTT,CASVRSLQGPTGELFF
TRBV19,TRBD1,.,TRBJ1-2,TGTGCCAGTAGTGAGCTGACAGGGGGCAAAATGAGCTATGGCTACACCTTC,CASSELTGGKMSYGYTF
TRBV11-3,.,.,TRBJ2-7,TGTGCCAGCAGTACAGGCTCCTACGAGCAGTACTTC,CASSTGSYEQYF
TRBV19,.,.,TRBJ2-3,TGTGCCAGTAGTATATGCCCTGGACCAGGGAACACAGATACGCAGTATTTT,CASSICPGPGNTDTQYF
TRBV19,TRBD1,.,TRBJ1-4,TGTGCCAGTAGTATAGGGACAGGGCTTAATGAAAAACTGTTTTTT,CASSIGTGLNEKLFF
TRBV7-6,TRBD1,.,TRBJ2-5,TGTGCCAGCAGCTTAGATACCGGGACAGGGAGCGAGACCCAGTACTTC,CASSLDTGTGSETQYF
TRBV2,.,few,TRBJ1-4,TGTGCCAGCAGTGAGGGACTGGTAAATGAAAAACTGTTTTTT,CASSEGLVNEKLFF
TRBV11-3,TRBD1,.,TRBJ2-6,TGTGCCAGCAGCTGGGGACAGGGGCCCGCCAACGTCCTGACTTTC,CASSWGQGPANVLTF
TRBV27,.,.,TRBJ2-7,TGTGCCAGCAGTTTATCTGTTAGCTCCTACGAGCAGTACTTC,CASSLSVSSYEQYF
TRBV29-1,.,.,TRBJ2-1,TGCAGCGTCGCCCAGGGGTCCTACAATGAGCAGTTCTTC,CSVAQGSYNEQFF
TRBV27,TRBD1,.,TRBJ1-1,TGTGCCAGCAGAGATCCCAGGGGGGCCGTCACTGAAGCTTTCTTT,CASRDPRGAVTEAFF
TRBV6-5,TRBD1,.,TRBJ1-2,TGTGCCAGCAGAACAGGGGGAAACTATGGCTACACCTTC,CASRTGGNYGYTF
TRBV6-5,TRBD1,.,TRBJ1-5,TGTGCCAGCAGTTACTCTTCGGACAGGCGCAATCAGCCCCAGCATTTT,CASSYSSDRRNQPQHF
TRBV5-4,TRBD1,.,TRBJ1-2,TGTGCCAGCAGCTCCGGGACAGGGGGTACTCTCTATGGCTACACCTTC,CASSSGTGGTLYGYTF
TRBV15,TRBD1,.,TRBJ1-2,TGTGCCACCAGCAGAGAGGGACAGGGAACTAGGGGCTACACCTTC,CATSREGQGTRGYTF
TRBV10-3,TRBD1,.,TRBJ1-2,TGTGCCATCAGTAACCAACAGGGGTATGGCTACACCTTC,CAISNQQGYGYTF
TRBV29-1,TRBD1,.,TRBJ1-2,TGCAGCGTTGAAATCATGACAGGGGACTATGGCTACACCTTC,CSVEIMTGDYGYTF